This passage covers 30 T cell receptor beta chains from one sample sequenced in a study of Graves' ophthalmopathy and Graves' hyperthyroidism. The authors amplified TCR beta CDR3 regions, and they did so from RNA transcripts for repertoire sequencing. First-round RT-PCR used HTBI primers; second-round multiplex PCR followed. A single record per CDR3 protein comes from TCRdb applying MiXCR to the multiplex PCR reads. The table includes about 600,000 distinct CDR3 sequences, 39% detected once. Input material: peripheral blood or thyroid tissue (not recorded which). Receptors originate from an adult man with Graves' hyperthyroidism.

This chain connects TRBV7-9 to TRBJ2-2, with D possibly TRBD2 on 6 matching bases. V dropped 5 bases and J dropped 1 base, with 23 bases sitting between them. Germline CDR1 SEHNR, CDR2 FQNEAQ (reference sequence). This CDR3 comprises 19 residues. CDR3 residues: CASSTRRVAAGENTGELFF. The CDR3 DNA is TGTGCCAGCAGCACTAGGAGGGTCGCGGCAGGCGAGAACACCGGGGAGCTGTTTTTT.

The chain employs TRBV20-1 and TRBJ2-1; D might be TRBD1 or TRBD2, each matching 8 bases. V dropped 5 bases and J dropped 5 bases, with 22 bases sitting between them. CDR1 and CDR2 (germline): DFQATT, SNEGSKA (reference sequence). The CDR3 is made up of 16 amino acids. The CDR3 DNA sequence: TGCAGTGCTCCCAGGGGGCGGGCGCGGGGGGACAATGAGCAGTTCTTC. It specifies CSAPRGRARGDNEQFF.

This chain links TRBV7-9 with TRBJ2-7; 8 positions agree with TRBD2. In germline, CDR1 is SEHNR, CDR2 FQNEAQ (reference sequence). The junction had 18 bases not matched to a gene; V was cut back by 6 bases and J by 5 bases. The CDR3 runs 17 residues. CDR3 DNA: TGTGCCAGCAGTGACCTCGGACTAGCCGTAATTCCCCACGAGCAGTACTTC. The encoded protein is CASSDLGLAVIPHEQYF.

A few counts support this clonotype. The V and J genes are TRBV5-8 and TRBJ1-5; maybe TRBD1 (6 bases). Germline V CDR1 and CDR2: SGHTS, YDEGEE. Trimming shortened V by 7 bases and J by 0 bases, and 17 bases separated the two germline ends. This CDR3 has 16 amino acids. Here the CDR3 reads CASGPEQGYSNQPQHF. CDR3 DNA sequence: TGTGCCAGCGGGCCGGAACAGGGTTATAGCAATCAGCCCCAGCATTTT.

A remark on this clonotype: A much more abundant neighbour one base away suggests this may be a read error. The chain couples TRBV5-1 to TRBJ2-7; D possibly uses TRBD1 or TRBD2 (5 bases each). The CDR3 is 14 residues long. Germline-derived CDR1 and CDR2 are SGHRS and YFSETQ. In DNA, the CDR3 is TGCGCCAGCAGCCAAAGGGACGTCAGCTACGAGCGGTACTTC. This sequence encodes CASSQRDVSYERYF.

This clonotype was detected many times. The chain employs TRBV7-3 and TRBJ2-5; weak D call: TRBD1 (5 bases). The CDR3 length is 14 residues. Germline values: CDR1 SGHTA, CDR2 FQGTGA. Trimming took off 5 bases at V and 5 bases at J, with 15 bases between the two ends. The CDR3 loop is CASSPTVPGETQYF. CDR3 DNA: TGTGCCAGCAGCCCGACAGTCCCGGGTGAGACCCAGTACTTC.

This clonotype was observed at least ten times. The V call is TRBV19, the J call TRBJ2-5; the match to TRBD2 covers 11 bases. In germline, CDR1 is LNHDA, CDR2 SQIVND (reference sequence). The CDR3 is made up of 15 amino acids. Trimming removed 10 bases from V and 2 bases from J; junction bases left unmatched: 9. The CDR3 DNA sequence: TGTGCCACTATCTCCCTAGCGGGGGGACAAGAGACCCAGTACTTC. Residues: CATISLAGGQETQYF.

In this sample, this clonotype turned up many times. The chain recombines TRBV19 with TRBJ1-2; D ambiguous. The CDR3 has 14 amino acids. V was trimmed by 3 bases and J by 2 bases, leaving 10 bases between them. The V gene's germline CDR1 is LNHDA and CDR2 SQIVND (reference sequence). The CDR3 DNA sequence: TGTGCCAGTAGTATCATGACGGAGAACTATGGCTACACCTTC. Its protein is CASSIMTENYGYTF.

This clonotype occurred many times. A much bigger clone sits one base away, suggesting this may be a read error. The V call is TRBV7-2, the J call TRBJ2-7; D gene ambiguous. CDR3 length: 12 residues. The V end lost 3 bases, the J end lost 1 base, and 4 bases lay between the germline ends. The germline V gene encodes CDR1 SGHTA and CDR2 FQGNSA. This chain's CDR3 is CASSLFSYEQYF. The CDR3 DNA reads TGTGCCAGCAGCTTGTTTTCCTACGAGCAGTACTTC.

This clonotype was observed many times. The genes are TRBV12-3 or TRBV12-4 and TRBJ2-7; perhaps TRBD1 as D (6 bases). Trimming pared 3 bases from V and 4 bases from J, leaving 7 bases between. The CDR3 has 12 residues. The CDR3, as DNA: TGTGCCAGCAGTTTTCAGGGGTACGAGCAGTACTTC. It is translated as CASSFQGYEQYF.

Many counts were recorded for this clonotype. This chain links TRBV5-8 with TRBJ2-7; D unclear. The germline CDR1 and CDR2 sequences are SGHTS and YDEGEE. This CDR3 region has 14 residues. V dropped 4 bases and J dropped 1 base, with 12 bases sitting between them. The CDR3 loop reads CASSPRTESYEQYF. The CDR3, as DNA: TGTGCCAGCAGCCCGAGGACGGAATCCTACGAGCAGTACTTC. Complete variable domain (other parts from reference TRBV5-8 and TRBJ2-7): EAGVTQSPTHLIKTRGQQATLRCSPISGHTSVYWYQQALGLGLQFLLWYDEGEERNRGNFPPRFSGRQFPNYSSELNVNALELEDSALYLCASSPRTESYEQYFGPGTRLTVT.

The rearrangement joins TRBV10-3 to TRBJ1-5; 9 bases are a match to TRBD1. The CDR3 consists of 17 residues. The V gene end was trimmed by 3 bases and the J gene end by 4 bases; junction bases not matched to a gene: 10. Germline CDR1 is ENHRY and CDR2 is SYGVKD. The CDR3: CAISDPARQGENQPQHF. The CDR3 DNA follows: TGTGCCATCAGTGACCCCGCCAGACAGGGGGAAAATCAGCCCCAGCATTTT.

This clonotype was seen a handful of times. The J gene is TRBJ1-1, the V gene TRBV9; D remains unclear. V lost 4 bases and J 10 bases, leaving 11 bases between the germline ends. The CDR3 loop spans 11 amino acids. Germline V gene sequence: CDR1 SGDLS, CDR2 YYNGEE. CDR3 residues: CASSPASGAFF. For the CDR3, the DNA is TGTGCCAGCAGCCCAGCTAGCGGAGCTTTCTTT.

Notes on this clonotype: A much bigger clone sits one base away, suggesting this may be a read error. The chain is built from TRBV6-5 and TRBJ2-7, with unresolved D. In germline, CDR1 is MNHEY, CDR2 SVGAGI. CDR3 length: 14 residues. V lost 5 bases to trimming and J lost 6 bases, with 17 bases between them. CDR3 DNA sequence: TGTGCCAGCAGTATCGGGTCGCACTCAGGCGAGCAGTACTTC. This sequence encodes CASSIGSHSGEQYF.

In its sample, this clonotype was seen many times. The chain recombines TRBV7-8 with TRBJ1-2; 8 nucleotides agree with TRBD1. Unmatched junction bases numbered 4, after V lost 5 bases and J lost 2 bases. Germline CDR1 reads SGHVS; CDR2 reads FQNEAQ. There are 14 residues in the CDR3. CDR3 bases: TGTGCCAGCAGCCCGGACAGGGTAAACTATGGCTACACCTTC. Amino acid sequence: CASSPDRVNYGYTF.

The CDR3 here is CASMKSLRTSRVVGEQFF. DNA of the CDR3: TGTGCCAGCATGAAGAGTTTGAGGACTAGCCGGGTCGTGGGCGAGCAGTTCTTC. V is TRBV6-1 and J is TRBJ2-1, with TRBD2 matching over 8 bases. The CDR3 runs 18 residues. V shed 7 bases, J shed 10 bases, and the junction held 24 bases outside the gene matches. Germline-derived CDR1 and CDR2 are MNHNS and SASEGT.

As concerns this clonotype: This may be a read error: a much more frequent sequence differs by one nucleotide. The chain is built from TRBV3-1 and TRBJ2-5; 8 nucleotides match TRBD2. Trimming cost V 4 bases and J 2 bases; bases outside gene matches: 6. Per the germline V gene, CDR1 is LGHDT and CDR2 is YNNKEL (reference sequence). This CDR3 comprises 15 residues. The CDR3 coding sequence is TGTGCCAGCAGCCTCGTGGGACTAGTACAAGAGACCCAGTACTTC. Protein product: CASSLVGLVQETQYF.

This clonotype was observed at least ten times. This chain's CDR3 is CASSLGTSNRGEQYF. CDR3 sequence (DNA): TGTGCCAGCAGCCTAGGGACTAGCAACCGGGGGGAGCAGTACTTC. The rearrangement uses TRBV7-3 and TRBJ2-7, with TRBD2 matching over 9 bases. Trimming at V came to 5 bases and at J to 7 bases, leaving 12 bases not matched to a gene. The CDR3 runs to 15 residues. Germline V CDR1 and CDR2: SGHTA, FQGTGA.

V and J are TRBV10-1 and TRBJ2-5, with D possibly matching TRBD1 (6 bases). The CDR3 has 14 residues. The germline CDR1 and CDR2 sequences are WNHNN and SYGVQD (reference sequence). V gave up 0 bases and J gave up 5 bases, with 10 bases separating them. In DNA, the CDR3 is TGCGCCAGCAGTGAGTCGGGGGCAGAGGAGACCCAGTACTTC. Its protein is CASSESGAEETQYF.

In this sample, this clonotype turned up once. CDR3 region: CASSGVTKGLAGGNYEQYF. In nucleotides, the CDR3 is TGTGCCAGCAGCGGGGTCACGAAGGGACTAGCGGGGGGTAACTACGAGCAGTACTTC. The chain combines TRBV9 with TRBJ2-7; 15 bases line up with TRBD2. Per germline, CDR1 SGDLS and CDR2 YYNGEE. The V gene end was trimmed by 3 bases and the J gene end by 3 bases; junction bases not matched to a gene: 13. The CDR3 consists of 19 residues.

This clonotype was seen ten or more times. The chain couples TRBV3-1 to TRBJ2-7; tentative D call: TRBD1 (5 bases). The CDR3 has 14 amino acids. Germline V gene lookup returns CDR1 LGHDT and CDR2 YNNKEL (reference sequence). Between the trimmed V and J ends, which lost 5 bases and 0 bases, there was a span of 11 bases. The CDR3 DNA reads TGTGCCAGCAGCGCAGGGCCGAACTCCTACGAGCAGTACTTC. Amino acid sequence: CASSAGPNSYEQYF.

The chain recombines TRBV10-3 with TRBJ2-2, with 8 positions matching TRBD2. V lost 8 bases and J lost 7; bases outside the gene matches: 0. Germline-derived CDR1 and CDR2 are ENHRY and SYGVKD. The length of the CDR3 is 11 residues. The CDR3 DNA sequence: TGTGCCATCGGGACTAGCGGGGAGCTGTTTTTT. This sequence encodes CAIGTSGELFF.

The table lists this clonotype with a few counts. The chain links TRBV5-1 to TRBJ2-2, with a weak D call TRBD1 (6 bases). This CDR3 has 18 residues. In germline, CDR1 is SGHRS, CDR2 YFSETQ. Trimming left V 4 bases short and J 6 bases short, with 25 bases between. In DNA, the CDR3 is TGCGCCAGCAGCCCCCCATACGGGACACAAACCGCCGCCGGGGAGCTGTTTTTT. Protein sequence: CASSPPYGTQTAAGELFF.

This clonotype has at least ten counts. The CDR3 sequence is CASSPGDSKETQYF. The CDR3 DNA reads as TGTGCCAGCAGCCCAGGGGACAGCAAAGAGACCCAGTACTTC. The rearrangement links TRBV5-8 to TRBJ2-5; TRBD1 aligns across 7 bases. V dropped 4 bases and J dropped 3; count of bases not matched to a gene: 6. The germline gives CDR1 SGHTS, CDR2 YDEGEE. The CDR3 runs 14 residues.

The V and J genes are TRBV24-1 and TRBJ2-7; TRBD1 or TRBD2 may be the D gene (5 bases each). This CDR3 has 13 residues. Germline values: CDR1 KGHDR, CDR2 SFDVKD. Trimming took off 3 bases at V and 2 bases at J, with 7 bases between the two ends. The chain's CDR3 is CATSDGGAYEQYF. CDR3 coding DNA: TGTGCCACCAGTGATGGGGGTGCCTACGAGCAGTACTTC.

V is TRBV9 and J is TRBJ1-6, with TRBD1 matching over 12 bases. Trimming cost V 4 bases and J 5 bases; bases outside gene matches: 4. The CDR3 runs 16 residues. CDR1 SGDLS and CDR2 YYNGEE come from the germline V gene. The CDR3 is CASSQGQGAHNSPLHF. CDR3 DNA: TGTGCCAGCAGCCAGGGACAGGGGGCCCATAATTCACCCCTCCACTTT. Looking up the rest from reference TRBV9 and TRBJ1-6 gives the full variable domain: DSGVTQTPKHLITATGQRVTLRCSPRSGDLSVYWYQQSLDQGLQFLIQYYNGEERAKGNILERFSAQQFPDLHSELNLSSLELGDSALYFCASSQGQGAHNSPLHFGNGTRLTVT.

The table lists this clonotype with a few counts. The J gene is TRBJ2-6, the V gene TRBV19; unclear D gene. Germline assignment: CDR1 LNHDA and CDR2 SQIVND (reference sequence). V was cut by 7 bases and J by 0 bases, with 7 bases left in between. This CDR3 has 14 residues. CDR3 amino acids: CASTRRSGANVLTF. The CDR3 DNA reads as TGTGCCAGTACACGACGCTCTGGGGCCAACGTCCTGACTTTC.

CDR3 protein: CASSLQGTESSYEQYF. In DNA form, the CDR3 reads TGCGCCAGCAGCTTGCAGGGGACGGAGAGCTCCTACGAGCAGTACTTC. The J gene is TRBJ2-7, the V gene TRBV5-1; the D gene is possibly TRBD1 (6 bases). CDR1 is SGHRS and CDR2 is YFSETQ in the germline V gene. The CDR3 runs 16 residues. Deletions cut 1 base from V and 0 bases from J, with 14 bases between.

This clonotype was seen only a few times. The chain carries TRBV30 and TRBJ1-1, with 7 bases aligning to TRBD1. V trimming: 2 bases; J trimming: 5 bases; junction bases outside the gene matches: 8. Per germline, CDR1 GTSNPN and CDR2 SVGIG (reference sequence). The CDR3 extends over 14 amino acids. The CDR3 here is CAWSTTPQGTEAFF. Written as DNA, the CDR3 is TGTGCCTGGAGTACAACCCCACAGGGGACTGAAGCTTTCTTT.

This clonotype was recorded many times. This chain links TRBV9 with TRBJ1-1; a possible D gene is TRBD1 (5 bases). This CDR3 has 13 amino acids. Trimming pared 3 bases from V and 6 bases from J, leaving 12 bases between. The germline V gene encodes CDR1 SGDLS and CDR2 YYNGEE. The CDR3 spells CASSGAGRAEAFF. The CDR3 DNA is TGTGCCAGCAGCGGAGCAGGGAGGGCTGAAGCTTTCTTT.